The rows below give T cell receptor beta chains drawn from one sample of a study of cytomegalovirus exposure and HLA in healthy donors. Measured with immunoSEQ multiplex PCR; TCRdb has only the in-frame clones, and not every one. The table lists hundreds of thousands of clones, 82% of them singletons. Sequencing was done on a sample of PBMCs. The receptors here all came from a man in his forties in good health and CMV-seropositive. Both conserved end residues are part of each CDR3. A D gene is named only where the DNA matches it firmly. Where a row states a size, it is once, few, many or the class of an expanded clone; other rows omit it.

- | TRBJ2-1 | TRBV9 | - | CASSEDYYNEQFF | TGTGCCAGCAGCGAGGACTACTACAATGAGCAGTTCTTC
TRBD1 | TRBJ1-1 | TRBV5-4 | - | CASSLRGGEAFF | TGTGCCAGCAGCTTGCGAGGGGGCGAAGCTTTCTTT
- | TRBJ1-1 | TRBV7-6 | - | CASRSWTENTEAFF | TGTGCCAGCAGATCCTGGACAGAGAACACTGAAGCTTTCTTT
TRBD1 | TRBJ2-2 | TRBV6-5 | few | CASSYDRGHTGELFF | TGTGCCAGCAGTTACGACAGGGGGCACACCGGGGAGCTGTTTTTT
- | TRBJ2-7 | TRBV6-5 | - | CASSYGTGPVYEQYF | TGTGCCAGCAGTTACGGTACAGGGCCGGTCTACGAGCAGTACTTC
- | TRBJ2-7 | TRBV11-2 | few | CASIGDTYEQYF | TGTGCCAGTATTGGGGACACCTACGAGCAGTACTTC
- | TRBJ2-7 | TRBV4-1 | - | CASSHPQRVTYEQYF | TGCGCCAGCAGCCATCCCCAGAGGGTTACCTACGAGCAGTACTTC
- | TRBJ2-1 | TRBV28 | once | CASSPVLGSAGNEQFF | TGTGCCAGCAGTCCGGTGTTGGGTAGCGCCGGCAATGAGCAGTTCTTC
- | TRBJ2-6 | TRBV5-1 | - | CASSFLPSGANVLTF | TGCGCCAGCAGCTTCCTCCCCTCTGGGGCCAACGTCCTGACTTTC
- | TRBJ2-1 | TRBV12-5 | once | CASVTSSRPNEQFF | TGTGCTAGCGTGACTAGTTCGAGACCGAATGAGCAGTTCTTC
TRBD2 | TRBJ2-2 | TRBV15 | - | CATSGLAGAGELFF | TGTGCCACCAGCGGACTAGCGGGAGCCGGGGAGCTGTTTTTT
TRBD1 | TRBJ2-7 | TRBV6-5 | once | CASSYRDRGIYEQYF | TGTGCCAGCAGTTACAGGGACAGGGGGATCTACGAGCAGTACTTC
- | TRBJ2-1 | TRBV7-9 | - | CASSGTGNEQFF | TGTGCCAGCAGCGGTACAGGGAATGAGCAGTTCTTC
TRBD2 | TRBJ2-1 | TRBV19 | - | CASSRSGSYNEQFF | TGTGCCAGTAGTAGAAGCGGGAGCTACAATGAGCAGTTCTTC
- | TRBJ2-5 | TRBV28 | once | CASSPHVARETQYF | TGTGCCAGCAGTCCCCATGTGGCGCGGGAGACCCAGTACTTC
- | TRBJ1-1 | TRBV7-9 | - | CASTPGVHTEAFF | TGTGCCAGCACCCCGGGGGTCCACACTGAAGCTTTCTTT
- | TRBJ2-5 | TRBV7-9 | - | CASSLNPEETQYF | TGTGCCAGCAGCTTAAACCCGGAAGAGACCCAGTACTTC
- | TRBJ2-1 | TRBV7-7 | - | CASSRTWTTYNEQFF | TGTGCCAGCAGCCGCACTTGGACTACCTACAATGAGCAGTTCTTC
- | TRBJ1-1 | TRBV27 | once | CASRWGGEAFF | TGTGCCAGCAGATGGGGAGGTGAAGCTTTCTTT
TRBD1 | TRBJ2-7 | TRBV14 | - | CASSHLGQGGYEQYF | TGTGCCAGCAGCCATCTGGGACAGGGTGGGTACGAGCAGTACTTC
TRBD2 | TRBJ2-4 | TRBV5-8 | - | CASNRWGGKNIQYF | TGTGCCAGCAACCGGTGGGGGGGGAAAAACATTCAGTACTTC
TRBD1 | TRBJ1-1 | TRBV9 | once | CASSVAGGRGEAFF | TGTGCCAGCAGCGTAGCAGGGGGCAGGGGTGAAGCTTTCTTT
- | TRBJ1-3 | TRBV9 | - | CASSGTGNTIYF | TGTGCCAGCAGCGGAACAGGTAACACCATATATTTT
TRBD1 | TRBJ2-2 | TRBV10-3 | - | CAISEGQGAAGELFF | TGTGCCATCAGTGAGGGGCAGGGGGCGGCCGGGGAGCTGTTTTTT
TRBD1 | TRBJ1-2 | TRBV19 | - | CASSKDRANYGYTF | TGTGCCAGTAGTAAAGACAGGGCGAACTATGGCTACACCTTC
- | TRBJ1-4 | TRBV27 | - | CASSPTPAGILENEKLFF | TGTGCCAGCAGTCCAACCCCGGCAGGGATTCTAGAGAATGAAAAACTGTTTTTT
- | TRBJ2-1 | TRBV29-1 | - | CSGYRFDSYNEQFF | TGCAGCGGATACAGGTTTGACTCCTACAATGAGCAGTTCTTC
TRBD2 | TRBJ2-7 | TRBV11-2 | - | CASSSGTSGTSYEQYF | TGTGCCAGCAGCTCGGGGACTAGCGGGACGTCCTACGAGCAGTACTTC
- | TRBJ2-6 | TRBV9 | - | CASSVATLRSSGANVLTF | TGTGCCAGCAGCGTAGCTACGCTACGGAGCTCTGGGGCCAACGTCCTGACTTTC
TRBD1 | TRBJ1-2 | TRBV5-5 | - | CASSLGPQGANYGYTF | TGTGCCAGCAGCTTGGGACCGCAGGGGGCTAACTATGGCTACACCTTC
- | TRBJ2-3 | TRBV6-9 | - | CASSYSVRRDTQYF | TGTGCCAGCAGTTATTCGGTAAGGCGGGATACGCAGTATTTT
TRBD2 | TRBJ2-7 | TRBV11-2 | - | CASSYIGTSGSYEQYF | TGTGCCAGCAGCTACATCGGGACTAGCGGTTCCTACGAGCAGTACTTC
TRBD1 | TRBJ2-7 | TRBV27 | - | CASSPTGYEQYF | TGTGCCAGCAGTCCGACAGGGTACGAGCAGTACTTC
TRBD1 | TRBJ2-2 | TRBV5-4 | - | CASSLQGVDTGELFF | TGTGCCAGCAGCCTACAGGGGGTGGACACCGGGGAGCTGTTTTTT
- | TRBJ2-1 | TRBV2 | - | CASSDDAWGDEQFF | TGTGCCAGCAGTGATGACGCATGGGGGGATGAGCAGTTCTTC
- | TRBJ2-3 | TRBV30 | - | CAWSPQVDTQYF | TGTGCCTGGAGTCCACAGGTAGATACGCAGTATTTT
- | TRBJ1-1 | TRBV6-5 | - | CASSYGPRGLNTEAFF | TGTGCCAGCAGTTACGGGCCGCGGGGGCTGAACACTGAAGCTTTCTTT
- | TRBJ1-1 | TRBV7-6 | - | CASKEWSNSKAFF | TGTGCCAGCAAGGAGTGGAGTAATTCGAAAGCTTTCTTT
TRBD1 | TRBJ1-1 | TRBV10-3 | - | CAISRTGENTEAFF | TGTGCCATCAGCAGGACAGGGGAGAACACTGAAGCTTTCTTT
- | TRBJ2-5 | TRBV28 | once | CASSSIQGRETQYF | TGTGCCAGCAGTTCAATACAGGGTCGCGAGACCCAGTACTTC
TRBD1 | TRBJ2-5 | TRBV7-9 | - | CASSSTGPETQYF | TGTGCCAGCAGCTCGACAGGGCCCGAGACCCAGTACTTC